This entry lists 23 T cell receptor beta chains sequenced from one sample in a study of blood T cell repertoires in COVID-19. TCRdb keeps only in-frame clones here, not all; method: immunoSEQ multiplex PCR. The table includes about 390,000 clones, 70% to 90% detected once. Sequences were obtained from peripheral blood. These receptors all stem from a woman aged 55-69 years with COVID-19, enrolled during active disease.

The chain is built from TRBV7-2 and TRBJ2-6; unclear D gene. V was pared by 3 bases and J by 4 bases, with 4 bases between. Germline assignment: CDR1 SGHTA and CDR2 FQGNSA. The CDR3 spans 13 residues. In DNA, the CDR3 is TGTGCCAGCAGCTTTCAAGGGGCCAACGTCCTGACTTTC. Residues: CASSFQGANVLTF.

Of note for this clone: The sample contains more than one DNA sequence encoding this CDR3. The CDR3 bases are TGTGCCAGCACCAGGGCCAGGGGCTACGAGCAGTACTTC. It translates to CASTRARGYEQYF. The chain uses TRBV6-5 and TRBJ2-7, with TRBD1 as a possible D gene (6 bases). Trimming took 7 bases from V and 3 from J, leaving 13 bases between them. CDR1 is MNHEY and CDR2 is SVGAGI in the germline V gene. The CDR3 is 13 residues long.

This clone appeared a single time. The chain employs TRBV28 and TRBJ1-3, with 11 bases aligning to TRBD1. This CDR3 is 18 amino acids long. V shed 4 bases, J shed 0 bases, and the junction held 8 bases outside the gene matches. Germline V gene lookup returns CDR1 MDHEN and CDR2 SYDVKM. The CDR3 here is CASSSHPGTGGSGNTIYF. CDR3 nucleotides: TGTGCCAGCAGTTCACACCCCGGGACAGGGGGCTCTGGAAACACCATATATTTT.

The chain joins TRBV2 to TRBJ2-2; no clear D. Looked up from germline, CDR1 is SNHLY and CDR2 is FYNNEI. V was shortened by 3 bases and J by 4 bases, with 12 bases between the two germline ends. The length of the CDR3 is 15 residues. This chain's CDR3 is CASSDDSLGTGELFF. The CDR3 bases are TGTGCCAGCAGTGATGACTCCCTTGGCACCGGGGAGCTGTTTTTT.

The chain links TRBV18 to TRBJ1-5; D is unresolved. From germline, CDR1 is KGHSH and CDR2 LQKENI. The ends were cut back, 5 bases at V and 5 bases at J, with 10 bases in the middle. The CDR3 length is 13 residues. Here the CDR3 DNA reads TGTGCCAGCTCATCCCTAGAAGATCAGCCCCAGCATTTT. Encoded protein: CASSSLEDQPQHF.

The chain employs TRBV5-4 and TRBJ1-2; 7 bases are a match to TRBD1. Trimming cost V 4 bases and J 2 bases; bases outside gene matches: 11. There are 16 residues in the CDR3. Germline CDR1 and CDR2: SGHNT and YYREEE (reference sequence). The CDR3 sequence: CASSRRDSGFNYGYTF. The CDR3 DNA reads as TGTGCCAGCAGCCGCCGGGACAGTGGATTCAACTATGGCTACACCTTC. Based on the CDR3 plus reference TRBV5-4 and TRBJ1-2, the full variable domain is ETGVTQSPTHLIKTRGQQVTLRCSSQSGHNTVSWYQQALGQGPQFIFQYYREEENGRGNFPPRFSGLQFPNYSSELNVNALELDDSALYLCASSRRDSGFNYGYTFGSGTRLTVV.

The V call is TRBV6-5, the J call TRBJ1-2, with D tentatively TRBD1 (6 bases). Looked up from germline, CDR1 is MNHEY and CDR2 is SVGAGI. CDR3 length: 13 amino acids. Trimming stripped 6 bases from V and 7 bases from J, with 15 bases between. CDR3 in DNA: TGTGCCAGCAGGCCGACAGGATCCATTGGCTACACCTTC. Its translation: CASRPTGSIGYTF.

V gene TRBV5-6 combines with J gene TRBJ1-2; D possibly corresponds to TRBD1 (6 bases). The V and J ends lost 0 bases and 4 bases respectively, with 19 bases between them. In germline, CDR1 is SGHDT, CDR2 YYEEEE. The CDR3 covers 17 residues. Here the CDR3 DNA reads TGTGCCAGCAGCTTGGGAGGGGTCCCAGGGGTTGGCTATGGCTACACCTTC. This codes for CASSLGGVPGVGYGYTF. The full variable domain, completed using reference TRBV5-6 and TRBJ1-2, is DAGVTQSPTHLIKTRGQQVTLRCSPKSGHDTVSWYQQALGQGPQFIFQYYEEEERQRGNFPDRFSGHQFPNYSSELNVNALLLGDSALYLCASSLGGVPGVGYGYTFGSGTRLTVV.

Only one count was recorded for this clone. This chain joins TRBV5-1 and TRBJ2-7; 10 bases match TRBD1. The CDR3 has 15 residues. J lost 2 bases, V lost 0 bases, and 2 bases had no gene match. Per germline, CDR1 SGHRS and CDR2 YFSETQ. CDR3 sequence reads: CASSLAGTGAYEQYF. As DNA, the CDR3 is TGCGCCAGCAGCTTGGCCGGGACAGGGGCCTACGAGCAGTACTTC.

The J gene is TRBJ1-3, the V gene TRBV6-5, with D unclear. The CDR3 runs to 16 residues. Germline CDR1 and CDR2: MNHEY and SVGAGI. Trimming left V 0 bases short and J 0 bases short, with 9 bases between. The CDR3 DNA is TGTGCCAGCAGTTACTCGGCGGGTAACTCTGGAAACACCATATATTTT. Translated: CASSYSAGNSGNTIYF.

The chain uses TRBV10-2 and TRBJ2-5; 10 bases match TRBD2. V dropped 6 bases and J dropped 5; count of bases not matched to a gene: 6. The CDR3 is 14 amino acids. Germline CDR1 is WSHSY and CDR2 is SAAADI. For the CDR3, the DNA is TGCGCCAGCAGGAGCGGGGGGGCCGGGGAGACCCAGTACTTC. This codes for CASRSGGAGETQYF.

The chain uses TRBV7-2 and TRBJ1-4, with D perhaps matching TRBD1 (6 bases). Trimming pared 5 bases from V and 4 bases from J, leaving 11 bases between. This CDR3 is built from 14 residues. Germline lookup yields CDR1 SGHTA and CDR2 FQGNSA. The chain's CDR3 is CASSPDRSNEKLFF. The CDR3 DNA follows: TGTGCCAGCAGCCCCGACAGGAGTAATGAAAAACTGTTTTTT.

The chain joins TRBV7-2 to TRBJ2-5; maybe TRBD1 (5 bases). V lost 4 bases, J lost 0 bases, and 9 bases lay in between. The CDR3 extends over 14 amino acids. The V gene's germline CDR1 is SGHTA and CDR2 FQGNSA. CDR3 nucleotide sequence: TGTGCCAGCAGCTCAGGGTGGTACCAAGAGACCCAGTACTTC. Translation gives CASSSGWYQETQYF.

The J gene is TRBJ1-4, the V gene TRBV5-8; D is perhaps TRBD1 (5 bases). V was trimmed by 3 bases and J by 4 bases, leaving 13 bases between them. The CDR3 is 15 amino acids. The germline V gene encodes CDR1 SGHTS and CDR2 YDEGEE. CDR3 loop: CASSSDRVVNEKLFF. In DNA, the CDR3 is TGTGCCAGCAGCTCCGACAGAGTAGTTAATGAAAAACTGTTTTTT.

The J gene is TRBJ1-6, the V gene TRBV7-2; 8 bases line up with TRBD1. The CDR3 sequence is 16 residues long. Trimming cost V 4 bases and J 3 bases; bases outside gene matches: 5. The germline CDR1 and CDR2 sequences are SGHTA and FQGNSA. The CDR3 loop reads CASSSAGGRYNSPLHF. The CDR3 coding sequence is TGTGCCAGCAGCTCAGCAGGGGGCCGCTATAATTCACCCCTCCACTTT. The whole variable domain, filled in from reference TRBV7-2 and TRBJ1-6, reads GAGVSQSPSNKVTEKGKDVELRCDPISGHTALYWYRQSLGQGLEFLIYFQGNSAPDKSGLPSDRFSAERTGGSVSTLTIQRTQQEDSAVYLCASSSAGGRYNSPLHFGNGTRLTVT.

This clone has only a few counts. The chain is built from TRBV3-1 (or the pseudogene TRBV3-2) and TRBJ1-4, with 7 nucleotides matching TRBD1. V lost 4 bases to trimming and J lost 3 bases; unmatched junction nucleotides: 5. CDR1 is LGHDT and CDR2 is YNNKEL in the germline V gene (reference sequence). The CDR3 extends over 15 amino acids. As DNA, the CDR3 is TGTGCCAGCAGCCTACAGGGGTCGTCTAATGAAAAACTGTTTTTT. This sequence encodes CASSLQGSSNEKLFF.

On this clone itself: At one end the junction does not follow the germline gene, possibly because of a read error. The chain couples TRBV2 to TRBJ1-2; a weak D match, TRBD1 (5 bases). The CDR3 is 12 residues long. The germline gives CDR1 SNHLY, CDR2 FYNNEI. The CDR3 coding sequence is TGTGCCAGCAGAGACCCCGGACAACCCTCTGCCTTC. Translated, it gives CASRDPGQPSAF.

V and J are TRBV6-2 or TRBV6-3 and TRBJ1-1; D might be TRBD1 (5 bases). V was trimmed by 1 base and J by 1 base, leaving 7 bases between them. This CDR3 has 14 amino acids. The V gene's germline CDR1 is MNHEY and CDR2 SVGEGT. The CDR3 region is CASSYWGENTEAFF. The CDR3, as DNA: TGTGCCAGCAGTTACTGGGGGGAGAACACTGAAGCTTTCTTT.

The gene calls are TRBV18 and TRBJ1-1; tentatively, D is TRBD1 (6 bases). The V end was cut by 2 bases, the J end by 1 base, with 11 bases between. CDR1 is KGHSH and CDR2 is LQKENI in the germline V gene. The CDR3 covers 15 residues. CDR3 sequence (DNA): TGTGCCAGCTCACCATCGTTAGGGGGGAACACTGAAGCTTTCTTT. Residues: CASSPSLGGNTEAFF.

This clone is a singleton in its sample. This chain joins TRBV3-1 (or the pseudogene TRBV3-2) and TRBJ1-1; 11 nucleotides match TRBD1. Germline V lookup: CDR1 LGHDT, CDR2 YNNKEL (reference sequence). V gave up 4 bases and J gave up 6 bases; unmatched junction bases: 10. This CDR3 region has 16 residues. The CDR3 sequence is CASSPMDRGLVSEAFF. CDR3 nucleotide sequence: TGTGCCAGCAGCCCCATGGACAGGGGGCTGGTGTCTGAAGCTTTCTTT.

V and J are TRBV5-1 and TRBJ2-5, with D possibly TRBD1 on 6 matching bases. The CDR3 length is 15 residues. Germline V gene lookup returns CDR1 SGHRS and CDR2 YFSETQ. V dropped 3 bases and J dropped 7 bases, with 19 bases sitting between them. CDR3 nucleotide sequence: TGCGCCAGCAGCTCGGAAAACAGGGCTACGGGGACCCAGTACTTC. This gives the protein CASSSENRATGTQYF.

The rearrangement uses TRBV6-5 and TRBJ1-1; D perhaps matches TRBD1 (5 bases). CDR1 and CDR2 from the germline V gene are MNHEY and SVGAGI. The V end lost 7 bases, the J end lost 2 bases, and 11 bases lay between the germline ends. The CDR3 loop spans 13 amino acids. As DNA, the CDR3 is TGTGCCAGCACTCAACAGGTAAACACTGAAGCTTTCTTT. Translating gives CASTQQVNTEAFF.

The chain carries TRBV5-1 and TRBJ2-2; 8 bases match TRBD2. Germline lookup yields CDR1 SGHRS and CDR2 YFSETQ. The junction had 9 bases not matched to a gene; V was cut back by 0 bases and J by 5 bases. The CDR3 contains 17 residues. The CDR3, as DNA: TGCGCCAGCAGCTTGGCCGCAGCGGGGGTTCCGACCGGGGAGCTGTTTTTT. Protein sequence: CASSLAAAGVPTGELFF.